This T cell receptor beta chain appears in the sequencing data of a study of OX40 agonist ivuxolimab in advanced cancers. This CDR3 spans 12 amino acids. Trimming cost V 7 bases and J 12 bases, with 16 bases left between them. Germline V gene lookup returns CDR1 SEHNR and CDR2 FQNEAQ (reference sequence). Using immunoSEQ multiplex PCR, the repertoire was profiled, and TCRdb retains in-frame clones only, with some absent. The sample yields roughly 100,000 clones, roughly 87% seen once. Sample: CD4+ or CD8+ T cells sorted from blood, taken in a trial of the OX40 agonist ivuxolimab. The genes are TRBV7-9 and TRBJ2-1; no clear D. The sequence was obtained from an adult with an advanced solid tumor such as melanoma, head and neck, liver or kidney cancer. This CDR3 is CASTSPSGLQFF. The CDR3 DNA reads TGTGCCAGCACCTCACCTAGTGGTTTGCAGTTCTTC.